This TCR beta chain was obtained from a study of blood T cell repertoires in COVID-19. About the research overall: PBMCs, B-cell-depleted T cells, or T cells were the source of the cDNA or gDNA that made up the material.

Losses at the gene ends were 2 bases for V and 1 base for J; bases not matched to a gene: 5. Germline lookup yields CDR1 MNHEY and CDR2 SVGEGT. The CDR3 has 16 amino acids. Original methodology: Amplification of reference gene primers was used by the study to estimate nucleated cell counts. Libraries were prepared by immunoSEQ multiplex PCR; TCRdb keeps only in-frame clonotypes and omits some of them. V and J calls and clone size follow that table, whereas D and trimming were derived from the DNA. Of approximately 110,000 clones detected, roughly 85% appear once; the ten largest clones hold less than 15%.

The chain employs TRBV6-2 or TRBV6-3 and TRBJ1-5, with 7 bases identical to TRBD1. Material: peripheral blood. The sequence derives from a human donor in a cohort sampled during active COVID-19. The CDR3 DNA reads TGTGCCAGCAGTTACGACCAGGGGGAGAGCAATCAGCCCCAGCATTTT. Amino acid sequence: CASSYDQGESNQPQHF.